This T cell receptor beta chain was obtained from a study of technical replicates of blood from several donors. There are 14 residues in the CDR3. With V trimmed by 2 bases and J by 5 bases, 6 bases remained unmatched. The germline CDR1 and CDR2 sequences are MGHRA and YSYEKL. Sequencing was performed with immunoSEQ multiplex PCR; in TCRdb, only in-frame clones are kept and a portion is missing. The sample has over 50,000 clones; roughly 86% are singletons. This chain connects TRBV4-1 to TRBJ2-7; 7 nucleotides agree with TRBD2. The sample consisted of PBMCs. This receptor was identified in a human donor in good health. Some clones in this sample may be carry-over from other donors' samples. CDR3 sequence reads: CASSQIAGVNEQYF. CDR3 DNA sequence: TGCGCCAGCAGCCAAATTGCGGGAGTCAACGAGCAGTACTTC.